The present TCR beta chain was sequenced within a study of cytomegalovirus exposure and HLA in healthy donors (dated by TCRdb to about 2017). Background for the entire study: According to an earlier analysis of a few hundred of the donors, some 180 million T cells yielded roughly 110 million unique TCR beta sequences and approximately 300 Gb of sequence data. Both class I and class II loci were covered by HLA typing, at four-digit resolution. Among 398 genotyped donors of the cohort, an average of about 240,000 unique TCR beta nucleotide sequences were sequenced per donor, roughly 20% of them non-productive. Alongside the repertoire data, information on donor age, sex, ethnicity and CMV serostatus was compiled. The study combined high-throughput TCR immunosequencing, statistical association of individual TCRs with disease status, and machine learning to predict cytomegalovirus infection status. The study aimed to test whether signatures of past pathogen exposure could be identified by cataloging public T cell receptors. Because of strong linkage in the cohort, five DR-DQ haplotypes were treated as single units for association and clustering. Approximately 300 gigabases of sequencing data and approximately 84 million unique TCR sequences were included in an early release covering about 620 HLA-typed donors. A separate validation cohort of over a hundred different subjects was used in addition to the approximately 640-subject first cohort. A later genetic analysis took genome-wide SNP genotypes for 398 of the 666 donors and used that subset as a discovery cohort. To decide whether each TCR beta V gene segment behaved as functional or pseudogenic, an earlier analysis of some 570 of the donors relied on high-throughput TCR beta sequencing. Typing coverage varied by locus: about 620-630 donors for A, B, C, DRB1 and DQB1; 522 for DQA1; 606 for DPA1; approximately 450 for DPB1. Of the 350 to 450 genotyped donors, approximately 83% fell in the genetic ancestry cluster associated with self-reported Caucasian donors. Every discovery cohort repertoire had been produced on one sequencing platform. The study profiled the T cell repertoires of 550 to 700 subjects by immunosequencing and related them to cytomegalovirus serostatus. In the later analysis, no new phenotypic data were used to find candidate immune exposures; instead, reliance was placed on TCR beta sequences and their occurrence across donors. To study patterns of TCR occurrence, a later analysis re-analyzed previously published TCR beta repertoires from around 670 donors and added high-resolution HLA genotyping.

Paper-wide results and their limitations: In vitro tests confirmed that three of the cytomegalovirus-associated TCR beta chains recognize cytomegalovirus antigens. In a later analysis, HLA-associated TCR beta chains were found to be more clonally expanded and to have lower generation probabilities than equally common non-associated chains. Linkage disequilibrium might explain the correlated functional status among segregating V segments, but an unknown experimental factor could not be excluded. Immune exposure information for the cohort was limited to CMV serostatus. Because HLA typing was unavailable for some donors at each locus, only the typed subset was used in association tests. Because the 87-base-pair reads could not distinguish some IMGT-functional V segments, including TRBV6-2 and TRBV6-3, those segments were excluded. In a later analysis, several top co-occurrence clusters were reported to appear linked to parvovirus B19, influenza, CMV and Epstein-Barr virus. In this cohort, only TCR beta chains were sequenced, and detectable features were limited by the absence of alpha or paired-chain data. In the study, about 150 TCR beta chains were listed as associated with cytomegalovirus. A cluster of highly shared sequence variants was judged likely to represent a technical artifact of the sequencing pipeline. Most TCR sequences were seen in very few donors, while some public TCRs were found in many individuals. At a false discovery rate of 0.05, a later analysis linked fewer than 20,000 TCR beta sequences to specific HLA alleles. According to the authors, the approach could potentially be generalized to other disease states and immunological phenotypes. Strong co-occurrence of HLA alleles, especially DR and DQ, made assigning TCR associations to individual alleles difficult. A further reported finding was that TCR beta sequences accurately predicted the HLA-A and HLA-B alleles for most subjects in the first cohort. Broadly in line with IMGT annotations, most TCR beta V segments showed up in productive rearrangements about 90% or about 30% of the time in an earlier analysis of several hundred of the donors. According to a later genetic analysis, donors in an Asian-associated ancestry cluster had fewer N-insertions in productive TCRs than the approximately 650-donor mean. In a later analysis, TCR association rates were found to vary across HLA loci, with the most associated TCRs seen for DRB1 alleles and the fewest for HLA-C alleles. In both the original and validation cohorts, the classifier was reported to diagnose cytomegalovirus status with high specificity and sensitivity. According to a later analysis, most CMV-associated TCR beta chains appeared to be HLA-restricted, and the HLA associations seemed to be driven largely by CMV exposure. An association between a missense DCLRE1C variant and V-gene and J-gene trimming of TCR beta chains was found in a later genetic analysis and replicated in an independent cohort. The presence/absence analyses assumed that sequencing depth was roughly uniform across donors, and that assumption may not be true. Approximately 18 rarely observed V segments, including chromosome 9 orphons, were excluded from the earlier analysis of some 590 of the donors because counts were too low.

As regards this clone: The antigen it recognizes is unknown. The input lacks base qualities; no much larger clone sits a single base away.

Libraries came from the immunoSEQ multiplex PCR assay. A mixture of 60 forward primers for TCR Vbeta segments and 13 reverse primers for TCR Jbeta segments was used in the multiplex PCR. The CDR3 region of rearranged TCR beta genes was amplified from genomic DNA with a multiplex PCR assay. On the Illumina HiSeq System, the amplified TCR beta libraries were sequenced as 87-base-pair reads. Per the source publication's procedure: A later analysis counted tens of millions of unique TCR beta chains across the 500 to 850 repertoires, and some 11 million of these chains were shared by at least two donors. Raw reads were error-corrected and collapsed into unique sequences with a nearest-neighbor algorithm that merged closely related sequences to remove PCR and sequencing errors. To assign V, D and J gene segments, CDR3 sequences were aligned to IMGT reference sequences. For a sequence to be retained, a match of at least six nucleotides to both a V gene segment and a J gene segment was required. A rearrangement counted as productive if the CDR3 had no stop codons and remained in frame with V and J, and every other rearrangement counted as non-productive. CDR3 was defined according to IMGT convention as the region running from the second conserved V-encoded cysteine to the conserved J-encoded phenylalanine. The earlier analysis of more than 450 of the donors excluded sequences that lacked an unambiguous match to a single V gene segment. In an earlier analysis of 587 of the donors, V segments were called functional above 56.7% productive rearrangements and were called segregating when the between-donor standard deviation exceeded 5%. A statistical classification framework was built for diagnosing cytomegalovirus status from the catalog of TCR beta chain sequences. In a later analysis, V and J genes were assigned by comparing TCR nucleotide sequences against IMGT/GENE-DB human TR gene sequences. The TCRdist pipeline was used in a later analysis to assign CDR3 sequences and most-parsimonious VDJ recombination scenarios. In a later analysis, every TCR beta chain was defined by the combination of its CDR3 amino acid sequence and its V-gene family, and reads without a unique V-gene family were dropped. As a way to deal with suspected cross-contamination and a sequencing artifact, a later analysis dropped under 600 nucleotide sequences that were highly shared and had low generation probability. In a later analysis, a clonal expansion index was calculated for each public chain from normalized within-repertoire ranks of inferred template counts. In a later analysis, generation probabilities were computed using a VDJ recombination model fitted to out-of-frame rearrangements, and the results were checked against IGoR. A later analysis scored TCR-TCR, TCR-HLA and TCR-CMV co-occurrence with hypergeometric tests, applying a repertoire-size bias correction to TCR pairs. In a later analysis, false discovery rates were estimated by permuting HLA or CMV assignments 20 times. A later analysis grouped co-occurring TCRs with DBSCAN, adding TCRdist sequence similarity when clustering within HLA-allele-positive subsets. For co-occurrence clustering, repertoires with fewer than 30,000 or more than 120,000 public chains were excluded, along with about five repertoires with anomalous nucleotide sharing. TCRdb stores this immuneACCESS table with in-frame sequences only. Part of the clones is absent; in the studies checked, under half of the shortfall reflects unresolved V genes, and no reason is known for the rest. V and J calls plus clone size are reproduced from that table; the DNA served to infer D and trimming. A total of 150,000 to 200,000 clones appear in this sample, roughly 85% of them only once. In total, the top ten clones hold roughly 1.5% of the sample.

The germline V end is reduced by 4 bases and the J end by 4 bases; junction bases left unmatched: 1. For CDR1 and CDR2, the germline V gene lists SGHDN and FVKESK. There are 14 amino acids in the CDR3, from cysteine to phenylalanine inclusive. CDR3 DNA is the only sequence kept; it has 42 bases, read in frame from the first base. The cohort consisted of 670 or so healthy bone marrow donors. At the time of sampling, every cohort member was nominally healthy, though immune exposures that went unrecorded were likely present. The donor tested CMV seronegative and was one of the 352 seronegative cohort members. Every donor gave a peripheral blood sample, and the peripheral blood mononuclear cells from that sample were used for TCR beta sequencing. The Qiagen DNeasy Blood Extraction Kit was used to extract genomic DNA from the blood cell samples.

The sample taken for sequencing was PBMCs. The source is a woman aged 18-29 years in good health and CMV-seronegative. This chain joins TRBV14 to TRBJ2-3, with 11 middle bases fitting TRBD2. The CDR3 region reads CASSLTSGADTQYF. The DNA sequence is as follows: TGTGCCAGCAGCCTGACTAGCGGGGCAGATACGCAGTATTTT.